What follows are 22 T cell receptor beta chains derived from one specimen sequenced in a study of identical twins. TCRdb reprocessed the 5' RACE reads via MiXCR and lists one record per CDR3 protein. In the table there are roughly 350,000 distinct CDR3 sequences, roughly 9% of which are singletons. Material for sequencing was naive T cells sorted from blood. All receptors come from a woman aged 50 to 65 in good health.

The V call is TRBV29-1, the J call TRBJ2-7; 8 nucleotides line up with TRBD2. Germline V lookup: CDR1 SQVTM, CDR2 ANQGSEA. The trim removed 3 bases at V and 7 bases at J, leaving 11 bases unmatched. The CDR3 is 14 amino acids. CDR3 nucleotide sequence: TGCAGCGTTGAGAGCCAGCGGGAGAGGGGGGAGCAGTACTTC. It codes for CSVESQRERGEQYF.

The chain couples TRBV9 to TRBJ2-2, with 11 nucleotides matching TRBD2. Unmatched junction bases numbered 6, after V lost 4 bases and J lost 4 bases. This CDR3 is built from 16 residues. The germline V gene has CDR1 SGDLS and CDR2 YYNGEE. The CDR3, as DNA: TGTGCCAGCAGCTTCGTTCTAGCGGGAGGCACCGGGGAGCTGTTTTTT. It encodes CASSFVLAGGTGELFF.

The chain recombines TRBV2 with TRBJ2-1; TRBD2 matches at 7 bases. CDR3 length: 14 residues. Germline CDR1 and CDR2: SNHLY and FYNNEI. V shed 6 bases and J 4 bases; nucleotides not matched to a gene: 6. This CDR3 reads CASRLLAKYNEQFF. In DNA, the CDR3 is TGTGCCAGCAGATTACTAGCGAAGTACAATGAGCAGTTCTTC.

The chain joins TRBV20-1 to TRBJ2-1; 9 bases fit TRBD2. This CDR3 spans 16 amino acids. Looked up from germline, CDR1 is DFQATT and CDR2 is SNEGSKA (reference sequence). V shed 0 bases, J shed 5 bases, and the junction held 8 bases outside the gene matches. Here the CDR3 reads CSARDLTGLANNEQFF. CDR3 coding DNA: TGCAGTGCTAGAGATCTAACGGGACTAGCCAACAATGAGCAGTTCTTC.

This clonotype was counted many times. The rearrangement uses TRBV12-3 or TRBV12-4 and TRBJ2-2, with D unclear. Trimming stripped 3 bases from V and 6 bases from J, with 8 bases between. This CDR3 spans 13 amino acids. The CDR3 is CASSFWRPGELFF. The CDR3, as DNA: TGTGCCAGCAGTTTTTGGAGACCCGGGGAGCTGTTTTTT.

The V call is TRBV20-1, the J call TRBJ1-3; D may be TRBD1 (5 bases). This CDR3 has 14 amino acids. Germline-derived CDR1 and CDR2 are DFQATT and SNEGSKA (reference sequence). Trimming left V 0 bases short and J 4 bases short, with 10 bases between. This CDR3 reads CSARDPGAGNTIYF. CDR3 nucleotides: TGCAGTGCTAGAGATCCCGGGGCAGGAAACACCATATATTTT.

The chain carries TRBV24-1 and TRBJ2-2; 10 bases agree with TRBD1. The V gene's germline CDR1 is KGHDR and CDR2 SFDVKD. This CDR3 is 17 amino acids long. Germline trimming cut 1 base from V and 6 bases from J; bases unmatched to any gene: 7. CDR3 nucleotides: TGTGCCACCAGTGATTTCCGACAGGGGGCGCTTCCCGGGGAGCTGTTTTTT. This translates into CATSDFRQGALPGELFF.

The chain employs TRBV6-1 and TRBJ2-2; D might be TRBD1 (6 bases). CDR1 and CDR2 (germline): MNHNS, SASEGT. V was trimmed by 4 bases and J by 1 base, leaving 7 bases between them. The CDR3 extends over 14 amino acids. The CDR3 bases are TGTGCCAGCAGTGTGGGACAGAACACCGGGGAGCTGTTTTTT. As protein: CASSVGQNTGELFF.

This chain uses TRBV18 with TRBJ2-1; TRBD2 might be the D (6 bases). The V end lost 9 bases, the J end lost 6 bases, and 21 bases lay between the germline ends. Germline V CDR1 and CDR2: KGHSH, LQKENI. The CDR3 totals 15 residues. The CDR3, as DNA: TGTGCCAGTCTAATTCCGGGACTCCAGGTCAATGAGCAGTTCTTC. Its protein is CASLIPGLQVNEQFF. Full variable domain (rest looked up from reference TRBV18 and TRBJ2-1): NAGVMQNPRHLVRRRGQEARLRCSPMKGHSHVYWYRQLPEEGLKFMVYLQKENIIDESGMPKERFSAEFPKEGPSILRIQQVVRGDSAAYFCASLIPGLQVNEQFFGPGTRLTVL.

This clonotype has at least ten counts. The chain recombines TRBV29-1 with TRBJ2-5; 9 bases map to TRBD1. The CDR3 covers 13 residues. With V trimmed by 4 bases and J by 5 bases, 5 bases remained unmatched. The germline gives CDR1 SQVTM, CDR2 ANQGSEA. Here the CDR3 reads CSVGRTGVETQYF. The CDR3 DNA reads TGCAGCGTTGGACGGACAGGGGTGGAGACCCAGTACTTC.

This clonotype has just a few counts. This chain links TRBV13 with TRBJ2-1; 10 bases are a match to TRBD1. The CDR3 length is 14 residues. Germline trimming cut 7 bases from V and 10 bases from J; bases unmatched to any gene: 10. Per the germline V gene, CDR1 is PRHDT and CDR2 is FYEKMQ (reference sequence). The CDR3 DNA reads TGTGCCAGCAACCCGGGACAGGGGATAACCGAGCAGTTCTTC. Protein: CASNPGQGITEQFF.

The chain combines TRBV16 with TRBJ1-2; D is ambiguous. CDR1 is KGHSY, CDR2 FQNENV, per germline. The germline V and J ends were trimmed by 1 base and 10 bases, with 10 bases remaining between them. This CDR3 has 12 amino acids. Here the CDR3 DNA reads TGTGCCAGCAGCCAATTTGGAACCGACTACACCTTC. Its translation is CASSQFGTDYTF.

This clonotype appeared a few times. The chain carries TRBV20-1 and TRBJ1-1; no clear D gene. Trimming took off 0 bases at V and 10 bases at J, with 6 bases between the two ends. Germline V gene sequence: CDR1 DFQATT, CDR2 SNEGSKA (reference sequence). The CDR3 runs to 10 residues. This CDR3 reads CSAREGAAFF. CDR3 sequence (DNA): TGCAGTGCTAGAGAGGGTGCAGCTTTCTTT.

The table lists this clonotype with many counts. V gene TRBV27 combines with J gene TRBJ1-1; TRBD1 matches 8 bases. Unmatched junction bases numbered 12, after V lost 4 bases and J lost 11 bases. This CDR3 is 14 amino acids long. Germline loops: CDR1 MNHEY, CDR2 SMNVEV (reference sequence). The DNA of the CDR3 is TGTGCCAGCAGTTCCCAGACAGGGGCCCTTGGTGCTTTCTTT. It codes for CASSSQTGALGAFF.

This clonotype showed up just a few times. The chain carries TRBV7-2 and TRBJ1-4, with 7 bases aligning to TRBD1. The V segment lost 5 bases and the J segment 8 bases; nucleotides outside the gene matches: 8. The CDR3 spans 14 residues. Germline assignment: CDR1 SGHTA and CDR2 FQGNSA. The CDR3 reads CASSVQGMGEKLFF. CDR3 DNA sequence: TGTGCCAGCAGCGTACAGGGGATGGGGGAAAAACTGTTTTTT.

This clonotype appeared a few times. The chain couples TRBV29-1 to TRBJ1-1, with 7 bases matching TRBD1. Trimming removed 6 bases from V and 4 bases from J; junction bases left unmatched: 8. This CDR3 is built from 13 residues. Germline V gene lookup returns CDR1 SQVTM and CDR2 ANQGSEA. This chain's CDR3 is CSVRGTVFTEAFF. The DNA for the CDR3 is TGCAGCGTCCGGGGGACAGTCTTCACTGAAGCTTTCTTT.

CDR3 coding DNA: TGCGCCAGCAGCCAAGTGGGGAAGGGGCGCAATCAGCCCCAGCATTTT. Translating it yields CASSQVGKGRNQPQHF. The gene calls are TRBV4-1 and TRBJ1-5, with a possible D match to TRBD1 (5 bases). The V end was cut by 1 base, the J end by 2 bases, with 12 bases between. The CDR3 length is 16 residues. CDR1 MGHRA and CDR2 YSYEKL come from the germline V gene.

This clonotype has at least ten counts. The CDR3 DNA follows: TGCGCCAGCAGCCCCGAGGGTGCAGGGATAGGAGAGACCCAGTACTTC. Its protein product is CASSPEGAGIGETQYF. V is TRBV4-1 and J is TRBJ2-5, with D perhaps matching TRBD1 or TRBD2 (5 bases each). The germline CDR1 and CDR2 sequences are MGHRA and YSYEKL. V lost 4 bases and J 4 bases, leaving 19 bases between the germline ends. This CDR3 spans 16 amino acids.

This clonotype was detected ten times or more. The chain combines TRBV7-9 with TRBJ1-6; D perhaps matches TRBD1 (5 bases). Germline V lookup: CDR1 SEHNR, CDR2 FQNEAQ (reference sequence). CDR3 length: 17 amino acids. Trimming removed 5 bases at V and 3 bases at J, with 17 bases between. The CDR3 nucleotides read TGTGCCAGCAGCCCCAGGGCCAGACCGAGCTATAATTCACCCCTCCACTTT. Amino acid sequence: CASSPRARPSYNSPLHF.

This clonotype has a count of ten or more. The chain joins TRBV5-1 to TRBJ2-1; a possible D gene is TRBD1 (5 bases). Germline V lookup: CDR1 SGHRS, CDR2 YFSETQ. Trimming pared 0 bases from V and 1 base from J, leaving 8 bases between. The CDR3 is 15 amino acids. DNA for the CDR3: TGCGCCAGCAGCTTGGAGCCAGGGTCCTACAATGAGCAGTTCTTC. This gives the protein CASSLEPGSYNEQFF.

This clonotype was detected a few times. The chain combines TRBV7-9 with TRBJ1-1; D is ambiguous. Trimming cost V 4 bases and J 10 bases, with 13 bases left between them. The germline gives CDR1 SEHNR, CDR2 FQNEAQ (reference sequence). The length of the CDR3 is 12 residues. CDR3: CASSSVSQAAFF. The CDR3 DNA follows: TGTGCCAGCAGCTCCGTTTCTCAGGCAGCTTTCTTT.

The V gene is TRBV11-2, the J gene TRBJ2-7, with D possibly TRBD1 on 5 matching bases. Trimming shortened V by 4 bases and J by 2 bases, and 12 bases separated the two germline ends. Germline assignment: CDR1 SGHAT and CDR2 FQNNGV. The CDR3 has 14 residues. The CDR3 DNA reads TGTGCCAGCAGCTCTCCGGCCAGGGCCTACGAGCAGTACTTC. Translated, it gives CASSSPARAYEQYF.